This passage covers 15 T cell receptor beta chains from one sample sequenced in a study of cytomegalovirus exposure and HLA in healthy donors. Here immunoSEQ multiplex PCR was the method, and the copy in TCRdb shows in-frame clones only, minus some. This table holds approximately 260,000 clones, approximately 84% found once. Sequenced sample: PBMCs. The receptor source for this set is a woman aged 25 to 45 in good health and CMV-seropositive.

This clone has a handful of counts. The chain combines TRBV5-1 with TRBJ1-2, with D possibly TRBD1 on 6 matching bases. The V and J ends lost 5 bases and 8 bases respectively, with 10 bases between them. This CDR3 has 11 residues. Germline assignment: CDR1 SGHRS and CDR2 YFSETQ. The CDR3, as DNA: TGCGCCAGCAGTACAGGGCAAGGCTACACCTTC. Amino acid sequence: CASSTGQGYTF.

The rearrangement uses TRBV9 and TRBJ2-1, with 7 nucleotides matching TRBD1. Germline trimming cut 6 bases from V and 5 bases from J; bases unmatched to any gene: 5. CDR1 is SGDLS, CDR2 YYNGEE, per germline. CDR3 length: 13 residues. CDR3 in amino acids: CASNIGQDNEQFF. CDR3 DNA: TGTGCCAGCAACATTGGACAGGACAATGAGCAGTTCTTC.

The rearrangement links TRBV5-1 to TRBJ2-2; possible D gene TRBD2, 6 bases. Germline V lookup: CDR1 SGHRS, CDR2 YFSETQ. The ends were cut back, 4 bases at V and 0 bases at J, with 10 bases in the middle. This CDR3 has 15 amino acids. CDR3 coding DNA: TGCGCCAGCAGCCCCGGGGAGGCGAACACCGGGGAGCTGTTTTTT. Its translation: CASSPGEANTGELFF.

The genes are TRBV19 and TRBJ2-3, with 7 nucleotides matching TRBD2. J was trimmed by 0 bases and V by 3 bases; bases with no gene match: 6. CDR3 length: 16 residues. Looked up from germline, CDR1 is LNHDA and CDR2 is SQIVND (reference sequence). DNA of the CDR3: TGTGCCAGTAGTATTCCTAGCGGAGTTAGCACAGATACGCAGTATTTT. This encodes CASSIPSGVSTDTQYF.

The chain joins TRBV6-6 to TRBJ2-3; D might be TRBD2 (5 bases). Germline V CDR1 and CDR2: MNHNY, SVGAGI (reference sequence). V was cut by 8 bases and J by 7 bases, with 13 bases left in between. This CDR3 region has 12 residues. CDR3 DNA sequence: TGTGCCAGCGGGGAGAACAGCTATACGCAGTATTTT. Residues: CASGENSYTQYF.

The chain uses TRBV6-5 and TRBJ2-5, with D unresolved. The germline V gene has CDR1 MNHEY and CDR2 SVGAGI. The CDR3 covers 13 residues. Deletions cut 7 bases from V and 0 bases from J, with 9 bases between. The CDR3, as DNA: TGTGCCAGCAACTCGATGTACCAAGAGACCCAGTACTTC. Protein: CASNSMYQETQYF.

The V gene is TRBV5-1, the J gene TRBJ2-7, with a tentative D call TRBD2 (6 bases). The CDR3 runs 14 residues. Germline assignment: CDR1 SGHRS and CDR2 YFSETQ. Trimming removed 1 base from V and 7 bases from J, with 15 bases in between. The CDR3 here is CASSLTTSSSEQYF. The DNA of the CDR3 is TGCGCCAGCAGCTTGACTACTAGCTCGTCTGAGCAGTACTTC.

This chain uses TRBV6-6 with TRBJ2-2; a weak D match, TRBD2 (6 bases). V dropped 6 bases and J dropped 5 bases, with 13 bases sitting between them. The CDR3 is 14 residues long. From germline, CDR1 is MNHNY and CDR2 SVGAGI (reference sequence). The CDR3 loop is CASSHFGGTGELFF. CDR3 in DNA: TGTGCCAGCAGCCACTTTGGGGGGACCGGGGAGCTGTTTTTT.

Many counts were recorded for this clone. The CDR3 spells CASSEKSEVRAFF. In DNA form, the CDR3 reads TGTGCCAGCAGTGAAAAATCTGAGGTGCGAGCTTTCTTT. The chain combines TRBV2 with TRBJ1-1; D is ambiguous. The CDR3 runs to 13 residues. Germline values: CDR1 SNHLY, CDR2 FYNNEI. Trimming shortened V by 2 bases and J by 10 bases, and 14 bases separated the two germline ends.

The chain links TRBV7-9 to TRBJ2-2; 7 nucleotides align to TRBD2. V lost 7 bases and J lost 1; bases outside the gene matches: 6. The CDR3 extends over 15 amino acids. Germline V gene lookup returns CDR1 SEHNR and CDR2 FQNEAQ (reference sequence). The CDR3 here is CASTVGLVNTGELFF. The DNA for the CDR3 is TGTGCCAGCACCGTTGGACTAGTGAACACCGGGGAGCTGTTTTTT. Filled out from reference TRBV7-9 and TRBJ2-2, the complete variable domain reads DTGVSQNPRHKITKRGQNVTFRCDPISEHNRLYWYRQTLGQGPEFLTYFQNEAQLEKSRLLSDRFSAERPKGSFSTLEIQRTEQGDSAMYLCASTVGLVNTGELFFGEGSRLTVL.

The V call is TRBV30, the J call TRBJ2-5, with D uncertain. This CDR3 is 12 amino acids long. V dropped 2 bases and J dropped 5 bases, with 9 bases sitting between them. Germline CDR1 and CDR2: GTSNPN and SVGIG (reference sequence). The CDR3 spells CAWSPRLETQYF. CDR3 bases: TGTGCCTGGAGTCCTCGGTTGGAGACCCAGTACTTC.

The rearrangement links TRBV2 to TRBJ1-1; D gene ambiguous. Germline values: CDR1 SNHLY, CDR2 FYNNEI. Trimming shortened V by 4 bases and J by 1 base, and 7 bases separated the two germline ends. CDR3 length equals 13 residues. As DNA, the CDR3 is TGTGCCAGCAGTGCTGCCGGGAACACTGAAGCTTTCTTT. Its protein is CASSAAGNTEAFF.

DNA of the CDR3: TGCGCCAGCAGCCTTTTAGGGAGCGGTAGCACAGATACGCAGTATTTT. Residues: CASSLLGSGSTDTQYF. The chain joins TRBV4-1 to TRBJ2-3, with D possibly being TRBD2 (5 bases). CDR1 and CDR2 (germline): MGHRA, YSYEKL. Trimming stripped 4 bases from V and 0 bases from J, with 14 bases between. The length of the CDR3 is 16 residues.

The rearrangement links TRBV29-1 to TRBJ2-7; 7 bases are a match to TRBD1. The junction had 8 bases not matched to a gene; V was cut back by 4 bases and J by 2 bases. The CDR3 length is 14 residues. Germline CDR1 reads SQVTM; CDR2 reads ANQGSEA. The CDR3 here is CSVVTGVGAYEQYF. In DNA form, the CDR3 reads TGCAGCGTTGTAACAGGGGTTGGGGCCTACGAGCAGTACTTC.

The V and J genes are TRBV11-2 and TRBJ2-3; perhaps TRBD2 as D (7 bases). The CDR3 length is 17 residues. Trimming shortened V by 5 bases and J by 6 bases, and 24 bases separated the two germline ends. Germline V gene data show CDR1 as SGHAT and CDR2 as FQNNGV. The CDR3, as DNA: TGTGCCAGCAGCCATCCAAGGGAGGGGGTTAGAGATGATACGCAGTATTTT. Protein product: CASSHPREGVRDDTQYF.